The 17 T cell receptor beta chains below come from one sample, sequenced in a study of Ad26.COV2.S vaccination and SARS-CoV-2 variants. Described treatment: over 15 received Ad26.COV2.S at low or high dose, single or two shots; several received placebo; per-sample allocation not given. Specimen acquisition occurred on day 63 following the initial vaccine or placebo injection. Libraries were prepared by immunoSEQ multiplex PCR; TCRdb keeps only in-frame clonotypes and omits some of them. The data contain 240,000 or so clones, around 87% of them singletons. Material: peripheral blood, obtained in a trial of Ad26.COV2.S vaccine versus placebo. These receptor sequences come from a person between 18 and 59 years old who received the Ad26.COV2.S COVID-19 vaccine or a placebo.

The CDR3 DNA sequence: TGCGCCAGCAGCCAAGATCGGTTCGGGAGCACAGATACGCAGTATTTT. Residues: CASSQDRFGSTDTQYF. This chain links TRBV4-1 with TRBJ2-3; the D is unclear. CDR1 and CDR2 from the germline V gene are MGHRA and YSYEKL. The ends were cut back, 0 bases at V and 0 bases at J, with 10 bases in the middle. This CDR3 region has 16 residues.

V is TRBV27 and J is TRBJ2-1; 13 positions match TRBD2. Germline CDR1 is MNHEY and CDR2 is SMNVEV (reference sequence). This CDR3 has 15 amino acids. Unmatched junction bases numbered 7, after V lost 5 bases and J lost 9 bases. The CDR3 is CASSLTSGGASEQFF. As DNA, the CDR3 is TGTGCCAGCAGTCTAACTAGCGGGGGGGCAAGTGAGCAGTTCTTC.

CDR3 DNA: TGTGCCAGCAGCTCCCCCATCCCGAGGGTGGGGACAGATACGCAGTATTTT. It is translated as CASSSPIPRVGTDTQYF. This chain uses TRBV7-2 with TRBJ2-3, with D possibly TRBD2 on 5 matching bases. CDR1 SGHTA and CDR2 FQGNSA come from the germline V gene. This CDR3 region has 17 residues. The germline V and J ends were trimmed by 4 bases and 3 bases, with 20 bases remaining between them. Supplemented by reference TRBV7-2 and TRBJ2-3, the full variable domain reads GAGVSQSPSNKVTEKGKDVELRCDPISGHTALYWYRQSLGQGLEFLIYFQGNSAPDKSGLPSDRFSAERTGGSVSTLTIQRTQQEDSAVYLCASSSPIPRVGTDTQYFGPGTRLTVL.

The chain has TRBV2 and TRBJ1-1; D gene ambiguous. Between the trimmed V and J ends, which lost 3 bases and 8 bases, there was a span of 13 bases. The CDR3 runs to 13 residues. Germline values: CDR1 SNHLY, CDR2 FYNNEI. The chain's CDR3 is CASSEGLPREAFF. The CDR3 DNA reads TGTGCCAGCAGTGAGGGTCTCCCGAGGGAAGCTTTCTTT.

This clone was detected a few times. V usage is TRBV28 and J usage is TRBJ2-2, with 8 bases identical to TRBD2. CDR1 and CDR2 (germline): MDHEN, SYDVKM. This CDR3 comprises 14 residues. V was pared by 6 bases and J by 2 bases, with 2 bases of the junction left unmatched. The DNA of the CDR3 is TGTGCCAGCAGCCGGGGGGGCAACACCGGGGAGCTGTTTTTT. Translating it yields CASSRGGNTGELFF.

Remarks on this clone: An end of the junction does not agree with germline; a read error may underlie this. The gene calls are TRBV7-7 and TRBJ2-2; 9 bases match TRBD2. The V gene's germline CDR1 is SSHAT and CDR2 FNYEAQ (reference sequence). The CDR3 has 16 residues. CDR3 sequence (DNA): TGTGCTAGCAGCTTGGGTAGCGGGGGATCCACCGGGGAGCTGTTTTTT. It specifies CASSLGSGGSTGELFF.

In its sample, this clone was seen once. CDR3 DNA: TGTGCCAGCATAATTTCGAGTTACGAGCAGTACTTC. It yields the protein CASIISSYEQYF. The J gene is TRBJ2-7, the V gene TRBV27; D call uncertain. From germline, CDR1 is MNHEY and CDR2 SMNVEV (reference sequence). The V and J ends lost 7 bases and 4 bases respectively, with 11 bases between them. This CDR3 contains 12 residues.

The gene calls are TRBV7-3 and TRBJ1-4; D perhaps matches TRBD1 (6 bases). The CDR3 runs to 13 residues. The ends were cut back, 6 bases at V and 7 bases at J, with 12 bases in the middle. Germline values: CDR1 SGHTA, CDR2 FQGTGA. Here the CDR3 DNA reads TGTGCCAGCAGTCCTGGGGGCGGTGAAAAACTGTTTTTT. This gives the protein CASSPGGGEKLFF.

The chain employs TRBV9 and TRBJ2-2; D is unclear. Per the germline V gene, CDR1 is SGDLS and CDR2 is YYNGEE. V gave up 4 bases and J gave up 7 bases, with 8 bases separating them. The CDR3 is 12 amino acids. CDR3: CASSPHGGELFF. In DNA, the CDR3 is TGTGCCAGCAGCCCCCATGGCGGGGAGCTGTTTTTT.

The chain employs TRBV18 and TRBJ1-5; TRBD1 aligns across 7 bases. The CDR3 has 13 amino acids. CDR1 KGHSH and CDR2 LQKENI come from the germline V gene. The ends lost 6 bases at V and 4 bases at J; junction bases unmatched: 3. The DNA of the CDR3 is TGTGCCAGCTCGGGGACAGCGAATCAGCCCCAGCATTTT. This gives the protein CASSGTANQPQHF.

The J gene is TRBJ2-2, the V gene TRBV7-9; tentatively, D is TRBD2 (6 bases). The germline V gene has CDR1 SEHNR and CDR2 FQNEAQ (reference sequence). Trimming took 7 bases from V and 5 from J, leaving 20 bases between them. This CDR3 is built from 16 residues. CDR3 nucleotide sequence: TGTGCCAGCACCCATCCCGCGGAGGGGAGGACCGGGGAGCTGTTTTTT. Its translation is CASTHPAEGRTGELFF.

The chain combines TRBV19 with TRBJ2-1; TRBD2 might be the D (6 bases). V was cut by 4 bases and J by 4 bases, with 17 bases left in between. The CDR3 length is 16 residues. Germline CDR1 LNHDA, CDR2 SQIVND (reference sequence). CDR3 in amino acids: CASSSKRAEGYNEQFF. CDR3 nucleotide sequence: TGTGCCAGTAGTAGCAAGCGGGCGGAGGGGTACAATGAGCAGTTCTTC.

In nucleotides, the CDR3 is TGTGCCAGCTCACTGGACAGGGTTCCGGAGACCCAGTACTTC. Translation: CASSLDRVPETQYF. The chain couples TRBV18 to TRBJ2-5; 8 bases map to TRBD1. Per the germline V gene, CDR1 is KGHSH and CDR2 is LQKENI. There are 14 residues in the CDR3. After removal of 4 bases from V and 5 bases from J, the junction contained 6 bases not matched to a gene. The full variable domain, in which reference TRBV18 and TRBJ2-5 provide the parts outside the CDR3, is NAGVMQNPRHLVRRRGQEARLRCSPMKGHSHVYWYRQLPEEGLKFMVYLQKENIIDESGMPKERFSAEFPKEGPSILRIQQVVRGDSAAYFCASSLDRVPETQYFGPGTRLLVL.

This sequence joins TRBV27 and TRBJ2-7, with 8 positions matching TRBD1. The V gene end was trimmed by 7 bases and the J gene end by 5 bases; junction bases not matched to a gene: 13. The CDR3 covers 15 residues. Germline CDR1 reads MNHEY; CDR2 reads SMNVEV (reference sequence). Written as DNA, the CDR3 is TGTGCCAGCACCCAAACCTTCCAGGGGGCAAACGAGCAGTACTTC. It specifies CASTQTFQGANEQYF.

The CDR3 bases are TGTGCCAGCAGTGAACGACAGGGCAATAGAGACACTGAAGCTTTCTTT. Its translation is CASSERQGNRDTEAFF. The rearrangement joins TRBV6-1 to TRBJ1-1, with 7 bases identical to TRBD1. Germline CDR1 reads MNHNS; CDR2 reads SASEGT. The CDR3 contains 16 residues. The V segment lost 2 bases and the J segment 3 bases; nucleotides outside the gene matches: 9.

The rearrangement joins TRBV7-3 to TRBJ2-3; D is ambiguous. CDR1 is SGHTA and CDR2 is FQGTGA in the germline V gene. V lost 0 bases and J lost 6, with 7 bases in between. This CDR3 has 13 amino acids. DNA of the CDR3: TGTGCCAGCAGCTTAACCGCTAGGGATACGCAGTATTTT. Its translation: CASSLTARDTQYF.

The chain has TRBV30 and TRBJ2-2; D is unclear. CDR1 and CDR2 (germline): GTSNPN, SVGIG (reference sequence). CDR3 length equals 15 residues. Trimming removed 3 bases at V and 4 bases at J, with 15 bases between. Here the CDR3 DNA reads TGTGCCTGGAGGTTGGGGTCCTGGGGCACCGGGGAGCTGTTTTTT. It is translated as CAWRLGSWGTGELFF. Filled out from reference TRBV30 and TRBJ2-2, the complete variable domain reads SQTIHQWPATLVQPVGSPLSLECTVEGTSNPNLYWYRQAAGRGLQLLFYSVGIGQISSEVPQNLSASRPQDRQFILSSKKLLLSDSGFYLCAWRLGSWGTGELFFGEGSRLTVL.